These T cell receptor beta chains were read from a single sample in a study of T cells in Graves' hyperthyroidism and ophthalmopathy. TCRdb processed the multiplex PCR reads anew with MiXCR; each CDR3 protein has one entry. The table lists about 770,000 distinct CDR3 sequences, under 20% of them singletons. The sequenced sample consisted of blood. The receptors derive from a woman aged 50 to 65 with Graves' hyperthyroidism that later progressed to Graves' ophthalmopathy. CDR3s include the opening cysteine and the closing phenylalanine or tryptophan. D genes are given only for firm matches. Not all rows give a size; the values are once, few, many and, for expanded clones, a class.

j_gene | abundance | v_gene | d_gene | CDR3aa | CDR3nt
TRBJ2-3 | few | TRBV29-1 | NA | CSVPGLLDTQYF | TGCAGCGTACCCGGACTCCTGGATACGCAGTATTTT
TRBJ2-5 | many | TRBV11-1 | NA | CASRVQGLETQYF | TGTGCCAGCAGAGTGCAGGGGTTGGAGACCCAGTACTTC
TRBJ2-7 | many | TRBV3-1 | NA | CASSQEWSGYEQYF | TGTGCCAGCAGCCAAGAGTGGTCCGGCTACGAGCAGTACTTC
TRBJ2-7 | NA | TRBV7-8 | TRBD2 | CASSSGGNYEQYF | TGTGCCAGCAGCTCGGGGGGGAACTACGAGCAGTACTTC
TRBJ1-3 | NA | TRBV5-5 | NA | CASSLEEAVTIYF | TGTGCCAGCAGCTTGGAGGAAGCGGTCACCATATATTTT
TRBJ2-2 | many | TRBV18 | NA | CASSPGPPNTGELFF | TGTGCCAGCTCACCAGGCCCCCCGAACACCGGGGAGCTGTTTTTT
TRBJ1-1 | many | TRBV6-5 | NA | CASSYSTTGNTEAFF | TGTGCCAGCAGTTACTCGACTACCGGGAACACTGAAGCTTTCTTT
TRBJ1-1 | many | TRBV5-5 | NA | CASTSNLGIEAFF | TGTGCCAGCACCTCGAACCTGGGCATTGAAGCTTTCTTT
TRBJ2-1 | many | TRBV24-1 | TRBD1 | CATSDIDRDGEQFF | TGTGCCACCAGTGACATAGACAGGGATGGTGAGCAGTTCTTC
TRBJ2-3 | NA | TRBV3-1 | NA | CASSQDRGGGVDTQYF | TGTGCCAGCAGCCAAGACCGTGGGGGGGGCGTAGATACGCAGTATTTT
TRBJ2-5 | few | TRBV6-6 | NA | CASSYDGQPGETQYF | TGTGCCAGCAGTTACGACGGGCAGCCCGGGGAGACCCAGTACTTC
TRBJ2-1 | NA | TRBV4-2 | TRBD2 | CASSQDRTLAGANEQFF | TGTGCCAGCAGCCAAGATCGAACCCTAGCGGGGGCTAATGAGCAGTTCTTC
TRBJ2-5 | many | TRBV11-1 | NA | CASARDRQETQYF | TGTGCCAGCGCGCGGGACAGACAAGAGACCCAGTACTTC
TRBJ1-4 | NA | TRBV20-1 | NA | CSARDMNRIADEKLFF | TGCAGTGCTAGAGATATGAACAGGATTGCAGATGAAAAACTGTTTTTT
TRBJ1-4 | many | TRBV3-1 | NA | CASSQDRMGPSEKLFF | TGTGCCAGCAGCCAAGATCGGATGGGGCCCAGTGAAAAACTGTTTTTT
TRBJ2-2 | NA | TRBV6-1 | TRBD1 | CASTRQGGTGELFF | TGTGCCAGCACCCGACAGGGGGGGACCGGGGAGCTGTTTTTT
TRBJ2-3 | NA | TRBV27 | TRBD2 | CASSTLAGPGDTQYF | TGTGCCAGCAGTACCTTAGCGGGGCCAGGAGATACGCAGTATTTT
TRBJ2-7 | NA | TRBV29-1 | NA | CSVELGGTDEQYF | TGCAGCGTTGAATTGGGGGGCACCGACGAGCAGTACTTC
TRBJ2-2 | NA | TRBV7-2 | TRBD1 | CASSFYLSGGTGELFF | TGTGCCAGCAGCTTTTATTTGTCAGGGGGCACCGGGGAGCTGTTTTTT
TRBJ1-3 | many | TRBV3-1 | NA | CASSQATVSGNTIYF | TGTGCCAGCAGCCAAGCGACGGTTTCTGGAAACACCATATATTTT
TRBJ1-5 | NA | TRBV5-5 | NA | CASSFRWAPRQPQHF | TGTGCCAGCAGCTTTCGGTGGGCTCCGAGGCAGCCCCAGCATTTT
TRBJ2-2 | many | TRBV20-1 | NA | CSARDFRGGNTGELFF | TGCAGTGCTAGAGACTTCCGAGGGGGGAACACCGGGGAGCTGTTTTTT
TRBJ2-3 | NA | TRBV29-1 | TRBD1 | CSVDRTGGLVGTDTQYF | TGCAGCGTTGACAGGACAGGGGGCCTCGTTGGAACAGATACGCAGTATTTT
TRBJ1-5 | NA | TRBV27 | NA | CASRSDNHSNQPQHF | TGTGCCAGCAGGAGCGACAATCATAGCAATCAGCCCCAGCATTTT
TRBJ2-4 | many | TRBV27 | TRBD1 | CASRTEGQGLAKNIQYF | TGTGCCAGCAGGACAGAAGGACAGGGTCTAGCCAAAAACATTCAGTACTTC
TRBJ2-1 | NA | TRBV6-2/TRBV6-3 | NA | CASRPAAYNEQFF | TGTGCCAGCAGGCCAGCGGCCTACAATGAGCAGTTCTTC
TRBJ1-5 | NA | TRBV15 | NA | CATSRDVSNQPQHF | TGTGCCACCAGCAGAGATGTGAGCAATCAGCCCCAGCATTTT
TRBJ2-5 | NA | TRBV7-6 | NA | CASSLRAGTQYF | TGTGCCAGCAGCTTAAGGGCCGGGACCCAGTACTTC
TRBJ2-3 | NA | TRBV6-1 | NA | CASRDTGFASTDTQYF | TGTGCCAGCAGGGATACAGGGTTCGCTAGCACAGATACGCAGTATTTT
TRBJ2-3 | NA | TRBV5-6 | TRBD2 | CASSRLAGNTDTQYF | TGTGCCAGCAGCAGACTAGCGGGGAACACAGATACGCAGTATTTT
TRBJ1-5 | NA | TRBV12-3/TRBV12-4 | TRBD1 | CASSPRQGFRGNQPQHF | TGTGCCAGCAGTCCCAGACAGGGTTTTAGGGGCAATCAGCCCCAGCATTTT
TRBJ2-5 | NA | TRBV3-1 | TRBD2 | CASSPGTSGGAGETQYF | TGTGCCAGCAGCCCCGGGACTAGCGGGGGGGCGGGAGAGACCCAGTACTTC
TRBJ2-1 | many | TRBV5-1 | TRBD2 | CASSRELAGVYNEQFF | TGCGCCAGCAGTAGAGAACTAGCGGGGGTTTACAATGAGCAGTTCTTC
TRBJ2-7 | NA | TRBV19 | NA | CASSLRDPQSEQYF | TGTGCCAGTAGTCTTCGGGACCCTCAGAGCGAGCAGTACTTC
TRBJ1-6 | NA | TRBV20-1 | TRBD1 | CSAGRTGQINSPLHF | TGCAGTGCTGGCAGAACGGGACAGATCAATTCACCCCTCCACTTT
TRBJ1-1 | many | TRBV7-8 | NA | CASSLSEGRLNTEAFF | TGTGCCAGCAGCTTGTCGGAAGGGAGGTTGAACACTGAAGCTTTCTTT
TRBJ2-7 | NA | TRBV7-2 | NA | CASSLALGLHEQYF | TGTGCCAGCAGCTTAGCCCTGGGGCTGCACGAGCAGTACTTC
TRBJ2-1 | NA | TRBV9 | TRBD2 | CASSGGLAGGQSVNEQFF | TGTGCCAGCAGCGGGGGACTAGCGGGGGGGCAATCTGTCAATGAGCAGTTCTTC
TRBJ1-6 | few | TRBV6-1 | TRBD1 | CASRTGESPLHF | TGTGCCAGCAGGACAGGGGAATCACCCCTCCACTTT
TRBJ2-5 | many | TRBV9 | NA | CASSVEGRETQYF | TGTGCCAGCAGCGTAGAGGGCAGAGAGACCCAGTACTTC
TRBJ2-7 | few | TRBV20-1 | TRBD1 | CSASRTGGPEEQYF | TGCAGTGCTTCAAGGACAGGGGGCCCTGAGGAGCAGTACTTC
TRBJ1-3 | once | TRBV6-2/TRBV6-3 | NA | CASSYSERGGNTIYF | TGTGCCAGCAGTTACTCGGAAAGGGGTGGAAACACCATATATTTT
TRBJ1-2 | many | TRBV7-8 | NA | CASSFLRFNYGYTF | TGTGCCAGCAGCTTCCTTCGCTTTAACTATGGCTACACCTTC
TRBJ2-1 | NA | TRBV19 | TRBD2 | CASSARGGRNEQFF | TGTGCCAGTAGTGCGCGGGGGGGCCGCAATGAGCAGTTCTTC
TRBJ1-4 | NA | TRBV29-1 | NA | CSVEGEEAVEKLFF | TGCAGCGTTGAAGGGGAGGAGGCCGTCGAAAAACTGTTTTTT
TRBJ1-5 | many | TRBV20-1 | TRBD1 | CSARKGANQPQHF | TGCAGTGCTAGAAAGGGGGCGAATCAGCCCCAGCATTTT
TRBJ2-3 | many | TRBV7-3 | TRBD2 | CASSLTSGGAPDTQYF | TGTGCCAGCAGCTTGACTAGCGGGGGGGCCCCAGATACGCAGTATTTT
TRBJ2-7 | many | TRBV12-3/TRBV12-4 | TRBD1 | CASSPTGASYEQYF | TGTGCCAGCAGTCCGACAGGGGCCTCCTACGAGCAGTACTTC
TRBJ2-7 | NA | TRBV4-1 | NA | CASSQEYRVQEEQYF | TGCGCCAGCAGCCAAGAGTACAGGGTCCAGGAGGAGCAGTACTTC
TRBJ2-2 | many | TRBV2 | NA | CASLEGYGEAGELFF | TGTGCCAGCTTGGAGGGATACGGTGAGGCCGGGGAGCTGTTTTTT
TRBJ2-1 | NA | TRBV7-7 | TRBD2 | CASSFFLPGSGGPRAVNEQFF | TGTGCTAGCAGCTTTTTTCTCCCGGGTAGCGGGGGCCCAAGGGCAGTGAATGAGCAGTTCTTC
TRBJ2-1 | few | TRBV29-1 | TRBD1 | CSVDGTDYYNEQFF | TGCAGCGTTGATGGGACAGATTACTACAATGAGCAGTTCTTC
TRBJ1-5 | few | TRBV15 | TRBD1 | CATSRDMAGGNQPQHF | TGTGCCACCAGCAGAGATATGGCAGGGGGGAATCAGCCCCAGCATTTT
TRBJ1-6 | many | TRBV11-2 | NA | CASSLKGNSSPLHF | TGTGCCAGCAGCCTAAAGGGAAATAGTTCACCCCTCCACTTT
TRBJ1-2 | many | TRBV18 | NA | CASSLDTYGYTF | TGTGCCAGCTCTCTAGACACCTATGGCTACACCTTC
TRBJ2-7 | many | TRBV27 | NA | CASSFEGTGVNEQYF | TGTGCCAGCAGTTTCGAGGGAACAGGCGTCAACGAGCAGTACTTC
TRBJ1-4 | many | TRBV3-1 | NA | CASSYDRNGEKLFF | TGTGCCAGCAGCTACGACAGGAACGGAGAAAAACTGTTTTTT
TRBJ2-2 | NA | TRBV19 | NA | CASRRSPGLSSTGELFF | TGTGCCAGTCGGAGATCCCCGGGACTCAGTAGCACCGGGGAGCTGTTTTTT
TRBJ1-6 | NA | TRBV6-2/TRBV6-3 | NA | CASSYFTGGNSPLHF | TGTGCCAGCAGTTACTTCACCGGTGGGAATTCACCCCTCCACTTT